Presented here are 14 T cell receptor beta chains from one specimen sequenced in a study of shared clonotypes between healthy human individuals. The table came from immunoSEQ multiplex PCR; TCRdb's copy has only in-frame clones and leaves some out. This table has some 2 million clones, 90% to 95% appearing once. Sequenced: naive CD4+ T cells sorted from blood. The subset was: CD45RA+ positively selected. The receptors originated from a man between 18 and 35 years old in good health.

The V and J genes are TRBV7-2 and TRBJ2-4; D perhaps matches TRBD2 (5 bases). In germline, CDR1 is SGHTA, CDR2 FQGNSA. The CDR3 has 17 amino acids. The V gene lost 2 bases and the J gene lost 4 bases, with 18 bases spanning the gap. The CDR3 reads CASSLYGVRGWKNIQYF. The CDR3 DNA reads TGTGCCAGCAGCTTATACGGTGTGAGAGGGTGGAAAAACATTCAGTACTTC.

This clone came up once. One base away lies a much larger clone, so this may be a sequencing read error. The J gene is TRBJ2-4, the V gene TRBV4-3, with D maybe TRBD1 (5 bases). Germline values: CDR1 LGHNA, CDR2 YSLEER. The CDR3 is 15 amino acids. The CDR3 region has the DNA TGCGCCAGCAGCGGGTCAGGGCTGGGCAAAACCATTCAGTACTTC. It translates to CASSGSGLGKTIQYF.

The chain couples TRBV9 to TRBJ1-1; unclear D gene. The germline V gene has CDR1 SGDLS and CDR2 YYNGEE. The CDR3 extends over 15 amino acids. Trimming took off 0 bases at V and 7 bases at J, with 16 bases between the two ends. CDR3 in DNA: TGTGCCAGCAGCGTAGCTCAAGGCCCGAGCGTTGAAGCTTTCTTT. Protein: CASSVAQGPSVEAFF.

V and J are TRBV10-2 and TRBJ2-1; 9 bases are a match to TRBD1. The length of the CDR3 is 17 residues. Germline CDR1 WSHSY, CDR2 SAAADI. V lost 2 bases to trimming and J lost 7 bases; unmatched junction nucleotides: 12. This chain's CDR3 is CASSERTTGQGWNEQFF. The CDR3 DNA sequence: TGCGCCAGCAGTGAGCGCACGACGGGACAGGGTTGGAATGAGCAGTTCTTC.

This clone was recorded a few times. The same CDR3 arises from other DNA sequences in this sample as well. The CDR3 protein is CASSLEAGGPQETQYF. CDR3 nucleotide sequence: TGCGCCAGCAGCTTGGAAGCGGGGGGGCCCCAAGAGACCCAGTACTTC. The V call is TRBV5-1, the J call TRBJ2-5, with 10 bases fitting TRBD2. J lost 1 base, V lost 0 bases, and 3 bases had no gene match. The germline CDR1 and CDR2 sequences are SGHRS and YFSETQ. The CDR3 spans 16 residues.

The chain carries TRBV19 and TRBJ2-5, with D possibly being TRBD1 (6 bases). This CDR3 is 15 amino acids long. The germline V and J ends were trimmed by 6 bases and 8 bases, with 22 bases remaining between them. CDR1 LNHDA and CDR2 SQIVND come from the germline V gene (reference sequence). CDR3: CASSSRLGQGGTQYF. The CDR3 DNA follows: TGTGCCAGTAGCTCGAGATTAGGGCAAGGGGGAACCCAGTACTTC.

Note on this clone: Other DNA sequences in the same sample also yield this CDR3. The chain uses TRBV5-1 and TRBJ1-4; no definite D call. The V end was cut by 0 bases, the J end by 0 bases, with 3 bases between. The V gene's germline CDR1 is SGHRS and CDR2 YFSETQ. The CDR3 runs 14 residues. The CDR3 is CASSLVSTNEKLFF. The CDR3 DNA follows: TGCGCCAGCAGCTTGGTCTCAACTAATGAAAAACTGTTTTTT.

The V and J genes are TRBV18 and TRBJ2-7; 10 nucleotides match TRBD1. Trimming took 3 bases from V and 5 from J; bases not matched to a gene: 10. This CDR3 is built from 16 residues. Germline V gives CDR1 KGHSH, CDR2 LQKENI. CDR3 protein: CASSPDLRQGAHEQYF. CDR3 DNA sequence: TGTGCCAGCTCACCGGATCTCAGACAGGGGGCGCACGAGCAGTACTTC.

The chain carries TRBV2 and TRBJ1-2; TRBD1 matches 7 bases. The CDR3 spans 15 residues. Trimming took 3 bases from V and 4 from J; bases not matched to a gene: 8. Germline V gene sequence: CDR1 SNHLY, CDR2 FYNNEI. The CDR3 here is CASSDRQGGGYGYTF. The DNA for the CDR3 is TGTGCCAGCAGTGACAGGCAGGGGGGTGGCTATGGCTACACCTTC.

A word on this clone: This sample also contains other DNA sequences that code for the same CDR3. The V gene is TRBV28, the J gene TRBJ1-5; no clear D gene. CDR3 length equals 12 residues. V lost 4 bases and J 4 bases, leaving 5 bases between the germline ends. Germline lookup yields CDR1 MDHEN and CDR2 SYDVKM. This CDR3 reads CASSSGNQPQHF. As DNA, the CDR3 is TGTGCCAGCAGTTCTGGGAATCAGCCCCAGCATTTT. Complete variable domain (other parts from reference TRBV28 and TRBJ1-5): DVKVTQSSRYLVKRTGEKVFLECVQDMDHENMFWYRQDPGLGLRLIYFSYDVKMKEKGDIPEGYSVSREKKERFSLILESASTNQTSMYLCASSSGNQPQHFGDGTRLSIL.

Remarks on this clone: The same CDR3 arises from other DNA sequences in this sample as well. The V call is TRBV19, the J call TRBJ2-7, with D possibly being TRBD2 (5 bases). V lost 1 base and J lost 2, with 6 bases in between. The CDR3 is 13 residues long. Germline lookup yields CDR1 LNHDA and CDR2 SQIVND (reference sequence). The CDR3 here is CASSIGTPYEQYF. In DNA form, the CDR3 reads TGTGCCAGTAGTATAGGGACTCCCTACGAGCAGTACTTC.

This chain uses TRBV2 with TRBJ1-1; 11 bases match TRBD1. After removal of 6 bases from V and 4 bases from J, the junction contained 7 bases not matched to a gene. The CDR3 is made up of 15 amino acids. The germline gives CDR1 SNHLY, CDR2 FYNNEI. CDR3 coding DNA: TGTGCCAGCAGAGTCCAGGGGACAGGGGGCACTGAAGCTTTCTTT. As protein: CASRVQGTGGTEAFF. The whole variable domain, filled in from reference TRBV2 and TRBJ1-1, reads EPEVTQTPSHQVTQMGQEVILRCVPISNHLYFYWYRQILGQKVEFLVSFYNNEISEKSEIFDDQFSVERPDGSNFTLKIRSTKLEDSAMYFCASRVQGTGGTEAFFGQGTRLTVV.

This CDR3 is CSVQGALPHGYTF. The CDR3 nucleotides read TGCAGCGTTCAGGGGGCCCTCCCTCACGGCTACACCTTC. The V gene is TRBV29-1, the J gene TRBJ1-2; TRBD1 agrees at 8 bases. V shed 5 bases and J 8 bases; nucleotides not matched to a gene: 10. The germline CDR1 and CDR2 sequences are SQVTM and ANQGSEA. The CDR3 has 13 residues.

This clone was seen a single time. The genes are TRBV4-3 and TRBJ1-2; the D gene is possibly TRBD1 (5 bases). Deletions cut 1 base from V and 9 bases from J, with 18 bases between. Germline-derived CDR1 and CDR2 are LGHNA and YSLEER. This CDR3 spans 15 amino acids. The CDR3 bases are TGCGCCAGCAGCCAAGCTTGGGACGGGGACTTTAGCTACACCTTC. Protein product: CASSQAWDGDFSYTF.